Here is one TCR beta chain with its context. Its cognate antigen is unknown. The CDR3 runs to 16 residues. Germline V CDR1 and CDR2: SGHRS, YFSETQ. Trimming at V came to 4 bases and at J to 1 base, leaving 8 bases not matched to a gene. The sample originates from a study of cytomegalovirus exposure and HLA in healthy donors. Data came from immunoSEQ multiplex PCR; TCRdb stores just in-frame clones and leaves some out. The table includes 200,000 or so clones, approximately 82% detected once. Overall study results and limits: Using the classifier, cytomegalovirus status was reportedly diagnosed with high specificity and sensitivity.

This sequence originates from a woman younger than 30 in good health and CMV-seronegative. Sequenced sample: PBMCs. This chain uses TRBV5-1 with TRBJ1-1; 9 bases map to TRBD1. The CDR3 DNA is TGCGCCAGCAGCCCTCAACGGGGACAGGGGAACACTGAAGCTTTCTTT. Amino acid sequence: CASSPQRGQGNTEAFF.